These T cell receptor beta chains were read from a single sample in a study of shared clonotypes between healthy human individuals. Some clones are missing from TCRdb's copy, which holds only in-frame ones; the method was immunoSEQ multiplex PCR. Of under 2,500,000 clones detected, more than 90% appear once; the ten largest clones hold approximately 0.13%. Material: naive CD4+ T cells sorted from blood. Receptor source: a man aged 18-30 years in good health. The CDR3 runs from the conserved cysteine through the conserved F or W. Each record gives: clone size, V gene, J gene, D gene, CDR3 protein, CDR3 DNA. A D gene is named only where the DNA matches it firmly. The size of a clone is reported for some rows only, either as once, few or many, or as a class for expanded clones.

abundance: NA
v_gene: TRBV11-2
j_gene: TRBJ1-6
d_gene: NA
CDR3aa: CASSLGQPNSPLHF
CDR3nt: TGTGCCAGCAGCTTAGGCCAGCCGAATTCACCCCTCCACTTT

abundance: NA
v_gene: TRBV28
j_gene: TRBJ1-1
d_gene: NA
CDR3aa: CASSSGSFGLNTEAFF
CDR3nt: TGTGCCAGCAGTTCGGGGAGTTTCGGCCTGAACACTGAAGCTTTCTTT

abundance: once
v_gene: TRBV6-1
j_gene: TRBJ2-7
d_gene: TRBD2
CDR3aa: CASTVAGGPRSYEQYF
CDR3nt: TGTGCCAGCACTGTAGCGGGGGGCCCTCGCTCCTACGAGCAGTACTTC

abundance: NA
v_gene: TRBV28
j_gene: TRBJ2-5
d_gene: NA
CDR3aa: CASSQGPAETQYF
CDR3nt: TGTGCCAGCAGTCAGGGACCAGCCGAGACCCAGTACTTC

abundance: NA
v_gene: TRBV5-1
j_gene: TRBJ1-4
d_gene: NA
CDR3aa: CASSLLGQLNEKLFF
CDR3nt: TGCGCCAGCAGCCTACTTGGACAGCTTAATGAAAAACTGTTTTTT

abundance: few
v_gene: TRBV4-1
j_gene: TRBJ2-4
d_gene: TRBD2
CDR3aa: CASSQAGGDDLAKNIQYF
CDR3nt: TGCGCCAGCAGCCAAGCGGGGGGAGACGACCTAGCCAAAAACATTCAGTACTTC

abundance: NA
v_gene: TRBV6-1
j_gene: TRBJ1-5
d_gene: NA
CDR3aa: CASSEGGMHQPQHF
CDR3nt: TGTGCCAGCAGCGAGGGAGGGATGCATCAGCCCCAGCATTTT

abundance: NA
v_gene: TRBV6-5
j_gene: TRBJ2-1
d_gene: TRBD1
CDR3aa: CASSFRQGGQFF
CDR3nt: TGTGCCAGCAGTTTCCGACAGGGTGGACAGTTCTTC

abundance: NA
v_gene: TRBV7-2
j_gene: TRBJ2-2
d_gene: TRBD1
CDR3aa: CASSLTGTGNTGELFF
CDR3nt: TGTGCCAGCAGCTTGACCGGGACAGGGAACACCGGGGAGCTGTTTTTT

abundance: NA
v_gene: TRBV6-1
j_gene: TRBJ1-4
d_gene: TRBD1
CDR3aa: CASSEAGRGPDNEKLFF
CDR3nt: TGTGCCAGCAGTGAAGCAGGCAGGGGGCCGGATAATGAAAAACTGTTTTTT

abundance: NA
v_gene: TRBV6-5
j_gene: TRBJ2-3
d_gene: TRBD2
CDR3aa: CASSYSALAVGDTQYF
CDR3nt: TGTGCCAGCAGTTACTCGGCCCTAGCGGTCGGTGATACGCAGTATTTT

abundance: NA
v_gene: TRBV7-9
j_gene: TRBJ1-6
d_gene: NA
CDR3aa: CASSLVMGRGAENSPLHF
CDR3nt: TGTGCCAGCAGCTTAGTAATGGGTCGGGGGGCCGAGAATTCACCCCTCCACTTT

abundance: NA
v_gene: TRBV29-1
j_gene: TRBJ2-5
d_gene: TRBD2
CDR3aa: CSVEKDSGRSRETQYF
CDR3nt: TGCAGCGTTGAAAAGGATAGCGGGAGGTCTAGAGAGACCCAGTACTTC

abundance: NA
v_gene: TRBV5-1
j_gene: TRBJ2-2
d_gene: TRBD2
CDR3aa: CASSWGAGDTGELFF
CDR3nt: TGCGCCAGCAGCTGGGGCGCGGGGGACACCGGGGAGCTGTTTTTT

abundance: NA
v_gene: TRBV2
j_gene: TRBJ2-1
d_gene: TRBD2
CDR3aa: CASSESGSSYNEQFF
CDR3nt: TGTGCCAGCAGTGAGAGCGGGAGCTCCTACAATGAGCAGTTCTTC

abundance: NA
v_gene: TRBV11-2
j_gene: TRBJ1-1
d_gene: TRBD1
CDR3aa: CASSFEDRANTEAFF
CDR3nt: TGTGCCAGCAGCTTTGAGGACAGGGCGAACACTGAAGCTTTCTTT

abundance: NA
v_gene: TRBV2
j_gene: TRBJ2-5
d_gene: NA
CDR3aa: CASKVSGETQYF
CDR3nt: TGTGCCAGCAAGGTTTCGGGGGAGACCCAGTACTTC

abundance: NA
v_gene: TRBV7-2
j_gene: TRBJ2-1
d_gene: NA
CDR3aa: CASSIVRPYNEQFF
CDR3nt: TGTGCCAGCAGCATCGTTAGACCCTACAATGAGCAGTTCTTC

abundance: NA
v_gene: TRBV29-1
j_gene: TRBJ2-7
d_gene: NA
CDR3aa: CSVEDPTTYEQYF
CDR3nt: TGCAGCGTTGAAGATCCCACCACCTACGAGCAGTACTTC

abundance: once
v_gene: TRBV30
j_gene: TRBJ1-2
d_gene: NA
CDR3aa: CAWSEPGQPGRYGYTF
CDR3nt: TGTGCCTGGAGTGAACCCGGACAGCCAGGCAGGTATGGCTACACCTTC

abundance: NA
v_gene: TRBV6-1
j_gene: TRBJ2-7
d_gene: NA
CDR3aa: CASSEAWGWTYEQYF
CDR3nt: TGTGCCAGCAGTGAAGCATGGGGGTGGACCTACGAGCAGTACTTC

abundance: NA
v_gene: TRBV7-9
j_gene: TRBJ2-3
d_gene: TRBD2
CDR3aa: CASSFSTSGRAEDTQYF
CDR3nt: TGTGCCAGCAGCTTTTCCACTAGCGGGAGGGCGGAGGATACGCAGTATTTT

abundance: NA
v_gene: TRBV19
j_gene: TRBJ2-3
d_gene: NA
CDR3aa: CASSTGDYSTDTQYF
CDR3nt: TGTGCCAGTAGCACAGGGGACTATAGCACAGATACGCAGTATTTT

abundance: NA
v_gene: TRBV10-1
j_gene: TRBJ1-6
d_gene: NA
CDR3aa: CASSSGTTNSPLHF
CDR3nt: TGCGCCAGCAGTTCAGGGACAACTAATTCACCCCTCCACTTT

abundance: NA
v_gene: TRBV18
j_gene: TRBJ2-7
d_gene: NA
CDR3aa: CASSPLPLSGVGGEQYF
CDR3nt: TGTGCCAGCTCACCACTCCCTTTGAGCGGTGTTGGAGGCGAGCAGTACTTC

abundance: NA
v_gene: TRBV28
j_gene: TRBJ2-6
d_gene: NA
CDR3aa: CASRRDGTINSGANVLTF
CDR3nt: TGTGCCAGCAGGCGGGACGGGACAATAAACTCTGGGGCCAACGTCCTGACTTTC

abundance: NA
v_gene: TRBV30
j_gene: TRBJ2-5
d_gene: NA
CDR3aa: CAWSVLEAQYF
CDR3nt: TGTGCCTGGAGTGTACTAGAGGCCCAGTACTTC

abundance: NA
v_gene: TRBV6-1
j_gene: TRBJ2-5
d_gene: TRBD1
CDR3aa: CASSAPGTGGTQETQYF
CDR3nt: TGTGCCAGCAGTGCACCCGGGACAGGAGGGACTCAAGAGACCCAGTACTTC

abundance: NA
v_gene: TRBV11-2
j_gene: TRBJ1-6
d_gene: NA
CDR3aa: CASSRDWVSPLHF
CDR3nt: TGTGCCAGCAGCCGGGACTGGGTTTCACCCCTCCACTTT

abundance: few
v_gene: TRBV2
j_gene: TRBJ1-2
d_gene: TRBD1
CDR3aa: CASRAGTANYGYTF
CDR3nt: TGTGCCAGCAGGGCAGGGACAGCTAACTATGGCTACACCTTC

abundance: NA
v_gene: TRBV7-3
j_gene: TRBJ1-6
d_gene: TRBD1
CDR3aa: CASSQQGAGSPLHF
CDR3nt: TGTGCCAGCAGTCAACAGGGGGCAGGGTCACCCCTCCACTTT

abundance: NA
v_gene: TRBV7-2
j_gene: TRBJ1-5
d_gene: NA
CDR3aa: CASSSLTDPRPQHF
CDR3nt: TGTGCCAGCAGCTCCCTGACAGACCCTAGGCCCCAGCATTTT

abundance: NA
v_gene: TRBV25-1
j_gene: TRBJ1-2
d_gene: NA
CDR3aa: CASSDMAASGYGYTF
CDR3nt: TGTGCCAGCAGTGATATGGCAGCCAGTGGCTATGGCTACACCTTC

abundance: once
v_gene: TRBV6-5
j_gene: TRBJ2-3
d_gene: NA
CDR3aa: CASSYTGPSDTQYF
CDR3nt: TGTGCCAGCAGTTATACTGGACCCTCGGATACGCAGTATTTT

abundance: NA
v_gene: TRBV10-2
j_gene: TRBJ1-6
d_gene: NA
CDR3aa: CASSEQSWFSYNSPLHF
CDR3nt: TGCGCCAGCAGTGAGCAGAGTTGGTTCTCCTATAATTCACCCCTCCACTTT

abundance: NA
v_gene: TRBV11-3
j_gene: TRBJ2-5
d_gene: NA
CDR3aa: CASSRGAPETQYF
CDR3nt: TGTGCCAGCAGCCGTGGTGCTCCCGAGACCCAGTACTTC

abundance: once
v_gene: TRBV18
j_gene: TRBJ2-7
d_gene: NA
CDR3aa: CASSPPVSSGHEQYF
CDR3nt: TGTGCCAGCTCACCACCAGTTTCCAGTGGACACGAGCAGTACTTC

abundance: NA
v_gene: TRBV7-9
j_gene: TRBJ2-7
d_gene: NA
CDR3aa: CASSLSLVYEQYF
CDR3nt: TGTGCCAGCAGCCTCTCGTTGGTCTACGAGCAGTACTTC

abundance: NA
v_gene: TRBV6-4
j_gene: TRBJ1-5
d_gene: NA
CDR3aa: CASSERAELEPQHF
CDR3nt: TGTGCCAGCAGTGAAAGGGCCGAGCTGGAGCCCCAGCATTTT